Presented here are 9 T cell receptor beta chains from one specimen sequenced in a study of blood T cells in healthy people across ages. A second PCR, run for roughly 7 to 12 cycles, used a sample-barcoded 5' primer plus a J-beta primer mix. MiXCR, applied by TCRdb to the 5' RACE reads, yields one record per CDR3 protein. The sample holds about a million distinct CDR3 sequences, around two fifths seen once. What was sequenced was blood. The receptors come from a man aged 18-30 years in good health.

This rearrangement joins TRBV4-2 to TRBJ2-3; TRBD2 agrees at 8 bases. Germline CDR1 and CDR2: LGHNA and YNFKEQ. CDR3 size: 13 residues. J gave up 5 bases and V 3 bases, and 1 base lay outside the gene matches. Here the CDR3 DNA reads TGTGCCAGCAGCCAGCGGGGGGAAGATACGCAGTATTTT. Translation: CASSQRGEDTQYF.

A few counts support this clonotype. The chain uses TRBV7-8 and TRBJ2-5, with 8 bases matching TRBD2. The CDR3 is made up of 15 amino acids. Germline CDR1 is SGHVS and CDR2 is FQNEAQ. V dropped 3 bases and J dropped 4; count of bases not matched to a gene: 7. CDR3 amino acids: CASSFIAGSGETQYF. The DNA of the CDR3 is TGTGCCAGCAGCTTTATAGCGGGGTCTGGAGAGACCCAGTACTTC.

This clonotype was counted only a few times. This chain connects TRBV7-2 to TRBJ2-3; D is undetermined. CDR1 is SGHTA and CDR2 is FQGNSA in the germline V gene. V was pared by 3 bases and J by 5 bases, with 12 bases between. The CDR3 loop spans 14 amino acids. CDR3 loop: CASSFQDERDTQYF. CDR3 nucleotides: TGTGCCAGCAGCTTTCAGGACGAGAGAGATACGCAGTATTTT. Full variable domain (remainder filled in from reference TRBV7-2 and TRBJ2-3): GAGVSQSPSNKVTEKGKDVELRCDPISGHTALYWYRQSLGQGLEFLIYFQGNSAPDKSGLPSDRFSAERTGGSVSTLTIQRTQQEDSAVYLCASSFQDERDTQYFGPGTRLTVL.

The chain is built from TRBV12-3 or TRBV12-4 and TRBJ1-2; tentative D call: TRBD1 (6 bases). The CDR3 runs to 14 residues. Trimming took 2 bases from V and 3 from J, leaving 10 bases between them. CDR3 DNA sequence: TGTGCCAGCAGTTTACCAGGGGCCCACTATGGCTACACCTTC. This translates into CASSLPGAHYGYTF.

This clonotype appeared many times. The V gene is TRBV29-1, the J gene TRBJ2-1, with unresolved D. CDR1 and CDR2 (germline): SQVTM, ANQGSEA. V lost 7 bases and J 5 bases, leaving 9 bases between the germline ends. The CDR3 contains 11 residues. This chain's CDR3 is CSATDDNEQFF. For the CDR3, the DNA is TGCAGCGCTACCGATGACAATGAGCAGTTCTTC.

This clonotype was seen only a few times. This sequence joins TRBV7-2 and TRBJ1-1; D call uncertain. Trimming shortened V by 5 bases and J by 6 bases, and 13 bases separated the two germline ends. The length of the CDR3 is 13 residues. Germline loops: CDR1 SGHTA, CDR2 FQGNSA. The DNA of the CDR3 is TGTGCCAGCAGCGAGGGTCTGAGGGCTGAAGCTTTCTTT. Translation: CASSEGLRAEAFF.

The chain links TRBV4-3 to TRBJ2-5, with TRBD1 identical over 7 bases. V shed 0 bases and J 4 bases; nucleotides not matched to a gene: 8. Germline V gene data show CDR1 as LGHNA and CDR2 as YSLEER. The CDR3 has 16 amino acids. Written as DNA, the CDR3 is TGCGCCAGCAGCCAAGATTACAGGGGTGGCATAGAGACCCAGTACTTC. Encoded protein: CASSQDYRGGIETQYF.

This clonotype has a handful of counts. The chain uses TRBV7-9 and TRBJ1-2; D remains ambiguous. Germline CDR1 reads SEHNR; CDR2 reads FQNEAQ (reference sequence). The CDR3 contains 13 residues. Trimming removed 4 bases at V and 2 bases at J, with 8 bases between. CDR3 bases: TGTGCCAGCAGCTCCGGGGAAAACTATGGCTACACCTTC. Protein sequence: CASSSGENYGYTF.

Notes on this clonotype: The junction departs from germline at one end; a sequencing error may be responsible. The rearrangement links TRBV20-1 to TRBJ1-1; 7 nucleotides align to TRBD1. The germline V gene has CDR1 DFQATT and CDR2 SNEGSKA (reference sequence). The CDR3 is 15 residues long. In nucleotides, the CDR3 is TGCAGTACTAGAAAGGGGGCAAAAGTGAACACTGAAGCTTTCTTT. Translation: CSTRKGAKVNTEAFF.